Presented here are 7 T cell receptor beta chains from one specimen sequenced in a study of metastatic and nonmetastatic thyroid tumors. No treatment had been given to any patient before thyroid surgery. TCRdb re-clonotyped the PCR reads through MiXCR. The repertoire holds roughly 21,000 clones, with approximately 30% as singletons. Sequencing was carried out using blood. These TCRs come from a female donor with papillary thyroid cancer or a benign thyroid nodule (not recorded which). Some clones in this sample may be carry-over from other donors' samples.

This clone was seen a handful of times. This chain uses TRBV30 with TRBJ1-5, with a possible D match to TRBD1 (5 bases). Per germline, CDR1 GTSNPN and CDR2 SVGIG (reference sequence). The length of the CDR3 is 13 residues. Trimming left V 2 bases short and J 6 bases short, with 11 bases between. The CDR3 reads CAWSRGGGQPQHF. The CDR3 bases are TGTGCCTGGAGTCGGGGGGGAGGTCAGCCCCAGCATTTT.

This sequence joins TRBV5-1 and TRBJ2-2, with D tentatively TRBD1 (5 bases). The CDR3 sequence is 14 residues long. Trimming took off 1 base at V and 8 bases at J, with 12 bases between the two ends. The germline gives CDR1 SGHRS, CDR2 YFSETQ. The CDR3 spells CASSLRTPGGELFF. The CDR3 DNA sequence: TGCGCCAGCAGCTTGAGGACCCCAGGGGGGGAGCTGTTTTTT.

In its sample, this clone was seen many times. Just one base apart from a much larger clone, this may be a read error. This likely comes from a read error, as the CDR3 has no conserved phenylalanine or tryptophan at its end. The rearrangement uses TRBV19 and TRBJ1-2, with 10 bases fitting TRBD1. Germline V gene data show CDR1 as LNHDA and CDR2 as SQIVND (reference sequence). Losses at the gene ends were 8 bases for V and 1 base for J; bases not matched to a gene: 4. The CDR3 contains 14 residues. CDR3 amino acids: CASSGTGDNYGYTL. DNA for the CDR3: TGTGCCAGTTCCGGGACAGGGGATAACTATGGCTACACCCTC.

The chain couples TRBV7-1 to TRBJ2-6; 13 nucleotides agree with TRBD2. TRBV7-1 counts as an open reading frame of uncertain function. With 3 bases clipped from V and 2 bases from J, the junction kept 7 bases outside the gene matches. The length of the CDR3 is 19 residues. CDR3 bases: TGTGCCAGCAGCTCCGGGACTAGCGGGATAGGGGCTGGGGCCAACGTCCTGACTTTC. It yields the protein CASSSGTSGIGAGANVLTF.

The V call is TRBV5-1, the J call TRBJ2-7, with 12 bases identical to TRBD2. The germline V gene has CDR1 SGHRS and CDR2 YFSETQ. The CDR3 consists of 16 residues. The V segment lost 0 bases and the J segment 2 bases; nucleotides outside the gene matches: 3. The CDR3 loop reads CASSLGTSGRTYEQYF. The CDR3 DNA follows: TGCGCCAGCAGCTTGGGAACTAGCGGGAGGACCTACGAGCAGTACTTC.

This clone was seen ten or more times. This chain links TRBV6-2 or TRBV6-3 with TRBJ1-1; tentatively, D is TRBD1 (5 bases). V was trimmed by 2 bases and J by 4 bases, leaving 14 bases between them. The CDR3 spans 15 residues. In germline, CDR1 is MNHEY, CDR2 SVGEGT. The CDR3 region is CASSYLGGLGTEAFF. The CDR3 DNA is TGTGCCAGCAGTTACCTTGGGGGTTTAGGCACTGAAGCTTTCTTT.

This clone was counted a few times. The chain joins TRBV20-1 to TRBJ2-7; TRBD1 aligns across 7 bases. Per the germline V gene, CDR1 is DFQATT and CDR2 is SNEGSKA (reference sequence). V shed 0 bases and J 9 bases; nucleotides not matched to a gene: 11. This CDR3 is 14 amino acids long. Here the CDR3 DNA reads TGCAGTGCTAGAGATGAGTATGTAGGGGGCCTGCAGTACTTC. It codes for CSARDEYVGGLQYF.